The 17 T cell receptor beta chains listed next were all sequenced from one sample in a study of cytomegalovirus exposure and HLA in healthy donors. The PCR was carried out with 60 Vbeta primers and 13 Jbeta primers. Here immunoSEQ multiplex PCR was the method, and the copy in TCRdb shows in-frame clones only, minus some. The top ten hold approximately 3% of the sample, which has around 120,000 clones, approximately 79% seen once. Sequencing was performed on PBMCs. The receptors come from a woman aged 40 to 50 in good health and CMV-seronegative.

In its sample, this clone was seen once. The V and J genes are TRBV7-2 and TRBJ2-7, with 7 nucleotides matching TRBD2. The V gene's germline CDR1 is SGHTA and CDR2 FQGNSA. The J segment lost 2 bases and the V segment lost 3 bases, leaving 4 bases of the junction unmatched. The CDR3 sequence is 14 residues long. CDR3 bases: TGTGCCAGCAGCTTGAGCGGGGCCCCCTACGAGCAGTACTTC. Translated: CASSLSGAPYEQYF.

The chain couples TRBV7-2 to TRBJ2-1, with TRBD1 matching 8 bases. Germline V gene lookup returns CDR1 SGHTA and CDR2 FQGNSA. V lost 1 base to trimming and J lost 2 bases; unmatched junction nucleotides: 1. The CDR3 loop spans 15 amino acids. The CDR3 DNA follows: TGTGCCAGCAGCTTAGGGGGACAGGCCTACAATGAGCAGTTCTTC. This encodes CASSLGGQAYNEQFF.

The chain carries TRBV28 and TRBJ1-2; 7 bases agree with TRBD1. Per germline, CDR1 MDHEN and CDR2 SYDVKM. J lost 4 bases, V lost 4 bases, and 9 bases had no gene match. The CDR3 contains 15 residues. CDR3 bases: TGTGCCAGCAGTTACACGACAGGGATCCGCTATGGCTACACCTTC. It specifies CASSYTTGIRYGYTF.

The genes are TRBV13 and TRBJ2-5; 8 bases agree with TRBD1. The ends lost 3 bases at V and 1 base at J; junction bases unmatched: 7. From germline, CDR1 is PRHDT and CDR2 FYEKMQ (reference sequence). CDR3 length: 16 residues. CDR3: CASSFDRGPPQETQYF. CDR3 sequence (DNA): TGTGCCAGCAGCTTCGACAGGGGACCCCCCCAAGAGACCCAGTACTTC. Variable domain in full (rest from reference TRBV13 and TRBJ2-5): AAGVIQSPRHLIKEKRETATLKCYPIPRHDTVYWYQQGPGQDPQFLISFYEKMQSDKGSIPDRFSAQQFSDYHSELNMSSLELGDSALYFCASSFDRGPPQETQYFGPGTRLLVL.

This clone appeared a few times. The rearrangement links TRBV7-2 to TRBJ1-2, with TRBD1 matching over 8 bases. Germline V gene lookup returns CDR1 SGHTA and CDR2 FQGNSA. Germline trimming cut 1 base from V and 5 bases from J; bases unmatched to any gene: 15. This CDR3 spans 18 amino acids. In nucleotides, the CDR3 is TGTGCCAGCAGCTTAGGCCCTGGGGGGTTACAGGGGGGGTATGGCTACACCTTC. Amino acid sequence: CASSLGPGGLQGGYGYTF.

The chain is built from TRBV30 and TRBJ2-2; D gene uncertain. Germline CDR1 reads GTSNPN; CDR2 reads SVGIG (reference sequence). Deletions cut 5 bases from V and 2 bases from J, with 6 bases between. This CDR3 spans 12 amino acids. The CDR3 here is CAWGRNTGELFF. CDR3 in DNA: TGTGCCTGGGGCCGTAACACCGGGGAGCTGTTTTTT.

V is TRBV29-1 and J is TRBJ2-1; weak D call: TRBD2 (7 bases). V was pared by 7 bases and J by 0 bases, with 13 bases between. Germline lookup yields CDR1 SQVTM and CDR2 ANQGSEA. This CDR3 comprises 14 residues. The CDR3 region is CSGGGGSSYNEQFF. CDR3 nucleotides: TGCAGCGGGGGGGGCGGGAGCTCCTACAATGAGCAGTTCTTC.

V gene TRBV2 combines with J gene TRBJ1-1; D remains ambiguous. The CDR3 contains 14 residues. Per the germline V gene, CDR1 is SNHLY and CDR2 is FYNNEI. The germline V and J ends were trimmed by 3 bases and 4 bases, with 12 bases remaining between them. The CDR3 bases are TGTGCCAGCAGTGAGGGGTGGGAGCGCACTGAAGCTTTCTTT. This codes for CASSEGWERTEAFF.

The chain links TRBV4-3 to TRBJ1-2; D is ambiguous. The CDR3 has 13 residues. Trimming took 0 bases from V and 9 from J, leaving 11 bases between them. Germline V gives CDR1 LGHNA, CDR2 YSLEER. Written as DNA, the CDR3 is TGCGCCAGCAGCCAAGAGGGTCCGGGGAGCTACACCTTC. Translation: CASSQEGPGSYTF.

The chain uses TRBV6-1 and TRBJ1-2, with 7 nucleotides matching TRBD1. V gave up 0 bases and J gave up 7 bases; unmatched junction bases: 17. The CDR3 runs to 18 residues. In germline, CDR1 is MNHNS, CDR2 SASEGT. Here the CDR3 DNA reads TGTGCCAGCAGTGAAGCGCTGCAATGGTTACGACAGGGTTCTGGCTACACCTTC. This sequence encodes CASSEALQWLRQGSGYTF.

The CDR3: CASLQGNQAYEQYF. The CDR3 bases are TGTGCCAGTTTGCAGGGGAACCAAGCCTACGAGCAGTACTTC. The chain is built from TRBV2 and TRBJ2-7; perhaps TRBD1 as D (6 bases). CDR3 size: 14 residues. The ends were cut back, 9 bases at V and 2 bases at J, with 17 bases in the middle. The germline CDR1 and CDR2 sequences are SNHLY and FYNNEI.

This clone has just one count. This rearrangement joins TRBV9 to TRBJ2-1; D unresolved. Germline V gene data show CDR1 as SGDLS and CDR2 as YYNGEE. This CDR3 comprises 15 residues. Trimming took off 3 bases at V and 0 bases at J, with 10 bases between the two ends. In DNA form, the CDR3 reads TGTGCCAGCAGCGCCTCAGGAAACTCCTACAATGAGCAGTTCTTC. It translates to CASSASGNSYNEQFF.

The chain employs TRBV7-8 and TRBJ1-1, with D perhaps TRBD1 (6 bases). Trimming pared 5 bases from V and 4 bases from J, leaving 14 bases between. Germline V CDR1 and CDR2: SGHVS, FQNEAQ. The CDR3 consists of 14 residues. CDR3 residues: CASSASTGTTEAFF. The CDR3 nucleotides read TGTGCCAGCAGCGCGAGTACAGGGACCACTGAAGCTTTCTTT.

The chain joins TRBV28 to TRBJ1-1; D remains ambiguous. The CDR3 extends over 12 amino acids. Germline CDR1 and CDR2: MDHEN and SYDVKM. The V end was cut by 5 bases, the J end by 1 base, with 5 bases between. The CDR3 DNA reads as TGTGCCAGCAGTGCAGGGAACACTGAAGCTTTCTTT. Its translation is CASSAGNTEAFF.

The V gene is TRBV18, the J gene TRBJ2-6; D unresolved. V was cut by 1 base and J by 2 bases, with 15 bases left in between. Germline CDR1 KGHSH, CDR2 LQKENI. The CDR3 loop spans 18 amino acids. The DNA for the CDR3 is TGTGCCAGCTCACCACAACAGAAACCTTCGGCTGGGGCCAACGTCCTGACTTTC. Translation: CASSPQQKPSAGANVLTF.

CDR3 sequence reads: CASSFRQSQETQYF. The CDR3 DNA reads TGTGCCAGCAGCTTCCGACAGTCCCAAGAGACCCAGTACTTC. The V gene is TRBV7-2, the J gene TRBJ2-5; TRBD1 might be the D (5 bases). CDR1 is SGHTA, CDR2 FQGNSA, per germline. CDR3 length: 14 amino acids. V lost 3 bases and J lost 1, with 9 bases in between.

This clone occurred a few times. DNA for the CDR3: TGTGCCAGCGGAACAGGGGGCGCGAAAGATACGCAGTATTTT. It yields the protein CASGTGGAKDTQYF. This chain links TRBV6-1 with TRBJ2-3; TRBD1 matches at 9 bases. Per the germline V gene, CDR1 is MNHNS and CDR2 is SASEGT. The CDR3 runs to 14 residues. Trimming removed 8 bases from V and 5 bases from J; junction bases left unmatched: 8.